The clone carrying this TCR beta chain was picked up a small number of times. Its antigen is undetermined. These data belong to a study of beta chain features in type 1 diabetes. Study results and limitations: Naive, central memory and Treg TCRB repertoires appeared more alike in patients than in healthy donors.

All of the isolated RNA was reverse transcribed, so expressed TCRB transcripts were sequenced. Profiling relied on immunoSEQ multiplex PCR, and the TCRdb table lists in-frame clones only, not all of them. The sample has about 360,000 clones; around 13% are singletons. The CDR3 extends over 14 amino acids. The V end was cut by 8 bases, the J end by 2 bases, with 18 bases between. Germline loops: CDR1 GTSNPN, CDR2 SVGIG (reference sequence). This TCR derives from a man between 18 and 29 years old in good health. The chain joins TRBV30 to TRBJ1-1; TRBD1 might be the D (6 bases). Sample: naive CD4+ T cells from blood. Here the CDR3 DNA reads TGTGCCAGAAGAGAAGGACAGTCAAACACTGAAGCTTTCTTT. Translated, it gives CARREGQSNTEAFF.